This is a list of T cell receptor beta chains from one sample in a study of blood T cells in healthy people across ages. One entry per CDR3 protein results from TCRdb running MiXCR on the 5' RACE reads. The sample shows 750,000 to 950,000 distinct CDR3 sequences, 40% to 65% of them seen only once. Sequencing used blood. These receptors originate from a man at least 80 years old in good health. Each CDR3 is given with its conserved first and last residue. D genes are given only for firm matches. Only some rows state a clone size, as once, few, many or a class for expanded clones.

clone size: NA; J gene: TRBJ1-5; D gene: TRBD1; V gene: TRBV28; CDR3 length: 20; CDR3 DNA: TGTGCCAGCAGTGCCTCACCCCGGGACAGGCTACTGGGGAGCAATCAGCCCCAGCATTTT; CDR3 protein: CASSASPRDRLLGSNQPQHF
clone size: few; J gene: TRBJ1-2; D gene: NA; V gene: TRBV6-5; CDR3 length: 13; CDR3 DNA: TGTGCCAGCGGAAGCCCGGGGGCGTATGGCTACACCTTC; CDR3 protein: CASGSPGAYGYTF
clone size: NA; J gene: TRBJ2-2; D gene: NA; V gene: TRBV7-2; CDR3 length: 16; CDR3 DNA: TGTGCCAGCAGCTTAGTCGGGACCGCGAAGGCCGGGGAGCTGTTTTTT; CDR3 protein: CASSLVGTAKAGELFF
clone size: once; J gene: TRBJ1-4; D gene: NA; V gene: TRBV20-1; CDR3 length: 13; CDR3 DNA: TGCAGTGCCACAGGGATGGGTAATGAAAAACTGTTTTTT; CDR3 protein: CSATGMGNEKLFF
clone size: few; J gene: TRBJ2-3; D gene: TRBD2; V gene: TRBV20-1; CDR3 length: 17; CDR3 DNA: TGCAGTGCTAGAGATTGGCTAGCGGGAACCCTAGGGGATACGCAGTATTTT; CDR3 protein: CSARDWLAGTLGDTQYF
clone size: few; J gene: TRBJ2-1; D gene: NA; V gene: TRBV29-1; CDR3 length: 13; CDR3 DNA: TGCAGCGTCCCGCTACAGCTGGGGCATGAGCAGTTCTTC; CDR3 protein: CSVPLQLGHEQFF
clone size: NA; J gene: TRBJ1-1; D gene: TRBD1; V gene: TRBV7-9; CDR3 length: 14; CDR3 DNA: TGTGCCAGCAGCTACGGACAGGGAAGTAGCGTAGCTTTCTTT; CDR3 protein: CASSYGQGSSVAFF
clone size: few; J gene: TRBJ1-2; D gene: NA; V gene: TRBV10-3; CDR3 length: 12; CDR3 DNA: TGTGCCATCTCATCTCTGGGCTATGGCTACACCTTC; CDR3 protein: CAISSLGYGYTF
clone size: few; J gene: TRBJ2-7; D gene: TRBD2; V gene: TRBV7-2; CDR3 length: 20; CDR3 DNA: TGTGCCAGCAGCCGTCCACGTGGAACCAGCGGGAGAAGAGCTTCCTACGAGCAGTACTTC; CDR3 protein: CASSRPRGTSGRRASYEQYF
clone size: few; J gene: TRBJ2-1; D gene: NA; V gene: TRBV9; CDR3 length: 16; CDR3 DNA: TGTGCCAGCAGCAGTAGGGTTGGGGACCACTACAATGAGCAGTTCTTC; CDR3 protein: CASSSRVGDHYNEQFF
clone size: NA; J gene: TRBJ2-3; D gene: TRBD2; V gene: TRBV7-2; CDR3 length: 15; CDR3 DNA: TGTGCCAGCAGCTTAGCTGGGGCGGGAGGGGATACGCAGTATTTT; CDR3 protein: CASSLAGAGGDTQYF
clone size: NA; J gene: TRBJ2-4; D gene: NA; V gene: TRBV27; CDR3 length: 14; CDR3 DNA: TGTGCCAGCAGTTTTCAGGGGGCCAAAAACATTCAGTACTTC; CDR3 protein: CASSFQGAKNIQYF
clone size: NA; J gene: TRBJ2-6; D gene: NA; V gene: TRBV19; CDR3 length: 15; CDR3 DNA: TGTGCCAGTCTACCGCTGGGGGCGGGGGCCAACGTCCTGACTTTC; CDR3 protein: CASLPLGAGANVLTF
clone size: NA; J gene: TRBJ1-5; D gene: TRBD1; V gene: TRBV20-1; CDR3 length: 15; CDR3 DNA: TGCAGTGCTCGTACAGGGGGAGAAAGCAATCAGCCCCAGCATTTT; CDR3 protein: CSARTGGESNQPQHF
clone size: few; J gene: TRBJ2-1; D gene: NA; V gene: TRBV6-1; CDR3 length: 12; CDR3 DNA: TGTGCCAGCAGTGAGGGGGGCAATGAGCAGTTCTTC; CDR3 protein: CASSEGGNEQFF
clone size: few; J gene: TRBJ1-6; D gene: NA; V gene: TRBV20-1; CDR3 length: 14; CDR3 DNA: TGCAGTGCTGTTCAGGGGAAAGAATCTTCACCCCTCCACTTT; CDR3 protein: CSAVQGKESSPLHF
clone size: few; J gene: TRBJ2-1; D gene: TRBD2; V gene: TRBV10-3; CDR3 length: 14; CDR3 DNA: TGTGCCATCAGTGATCAGCGGGAGGTTAATGAGCAGTTCTTC; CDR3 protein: CAISDQREVNEQFF
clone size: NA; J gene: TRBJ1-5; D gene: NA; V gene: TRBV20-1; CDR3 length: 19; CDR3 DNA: TGCAGTGCTATAGAGGGCAGTTCGGGTGCCGTGGTGCGCAATCAGCCCCAGCATTTT; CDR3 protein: CSAIEGSSGAVVRNQPQHF
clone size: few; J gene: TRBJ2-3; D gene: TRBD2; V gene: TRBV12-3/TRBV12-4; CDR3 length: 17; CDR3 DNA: TGTGCCAGCAGTTTAGGAGGGCTAGCGGGGTCCACAGATACGCAGTATTTT; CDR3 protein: CASSLGGLAGSTDTQYF
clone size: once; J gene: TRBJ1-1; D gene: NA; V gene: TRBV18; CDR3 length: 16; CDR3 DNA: TGTGCCAGCTCACCTCAGCAGGTTGGGGCGAACACTGAAGCTTTCTTT; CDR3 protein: CASSPQQVGANTEAFF
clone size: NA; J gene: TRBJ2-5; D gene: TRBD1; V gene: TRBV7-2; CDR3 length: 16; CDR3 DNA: TGTGCCAGCAGCTTGGTCGGGACAGGACCCAAAGGGACCCAGTACTTC; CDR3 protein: CASSLVGTGPKGTQYF
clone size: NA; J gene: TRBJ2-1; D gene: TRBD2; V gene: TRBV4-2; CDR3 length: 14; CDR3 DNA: TGTGCCAGCAGCCCAGGGACTAGCGGGATCGAGCAGTTCTTC; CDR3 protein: CASSPGTSGIEQFF
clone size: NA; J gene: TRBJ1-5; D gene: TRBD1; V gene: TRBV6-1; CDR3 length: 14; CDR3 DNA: TGTGCCAGCAGTGAACGGACAGGCGGTCAGCCCCAGCATTTT; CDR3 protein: CASSERTGGQPQHF
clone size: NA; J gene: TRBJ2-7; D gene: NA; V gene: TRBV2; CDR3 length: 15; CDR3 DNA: TGTGCCAGCAGTGATTGGTCGGGAAGCTCCTACGAGCAGTACTTC; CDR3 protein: CASSDWSGSSYEQYF
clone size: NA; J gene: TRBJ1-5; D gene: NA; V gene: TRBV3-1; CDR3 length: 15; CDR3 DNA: TGTGCCAGCAGCCAAGCAGGAGGGGGCAATCAGCCCCAGCATTTT; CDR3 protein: CASSQAGGGNQPQHF
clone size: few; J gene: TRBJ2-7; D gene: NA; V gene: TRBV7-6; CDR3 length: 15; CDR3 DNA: TGTGCCAGCAGCTTAGCAGAGGGGCCCCCCTACGAGCAGTACTTC; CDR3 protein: CASSLAEGPPYEQYF
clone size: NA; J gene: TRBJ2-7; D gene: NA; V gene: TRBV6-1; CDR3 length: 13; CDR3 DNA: TGTGCCAGCAGTCCAACGCAGGGATACGAGCAGTACTTC; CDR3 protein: CASSPTQGYEQYF
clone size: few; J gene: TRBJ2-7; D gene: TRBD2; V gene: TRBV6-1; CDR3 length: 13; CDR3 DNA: TGTGCCAGCAGGGAGACTAGCATATACGAGCAGTACTTC; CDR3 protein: CASRETSIYEQYF
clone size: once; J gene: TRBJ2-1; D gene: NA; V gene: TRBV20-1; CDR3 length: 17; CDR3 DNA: TGCAGTGCTAGAGGGTGGACTTCTTCCGGCTCCTACAATGAGCAGTTCTTC; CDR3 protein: CSARGWTSSGSYNEQFF
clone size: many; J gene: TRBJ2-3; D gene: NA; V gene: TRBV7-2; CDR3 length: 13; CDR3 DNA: TGTGCCAGCAGCTTAGATAGGACAGATACGCAGTATTTT; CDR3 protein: CASSLDRTDTQYF
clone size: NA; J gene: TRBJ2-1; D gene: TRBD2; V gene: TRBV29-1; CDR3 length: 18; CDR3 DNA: TGCAGCGTTGAGGGAATGGGCGGGAGGACTAGCTCCTACAATGAGCAGTTCTTC; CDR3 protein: CSVEGMGGRTSSYNEQFF
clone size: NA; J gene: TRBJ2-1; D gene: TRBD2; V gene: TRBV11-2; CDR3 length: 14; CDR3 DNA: TGTGCCAGCAGCAGTAGCGGGAATCGGTACGAGCAGTTCTTC; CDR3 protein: CASSSSGNRYEQFF
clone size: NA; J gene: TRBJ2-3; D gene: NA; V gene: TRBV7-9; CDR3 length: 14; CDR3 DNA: TGTGCCAGCACCAAATGGGACCGGTCAGGGATGCAGTATTTT; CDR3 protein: CASTKWDRSGMQYF
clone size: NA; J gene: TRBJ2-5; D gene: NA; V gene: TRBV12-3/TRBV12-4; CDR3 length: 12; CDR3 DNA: TGTGCCAGCAGTAACCGCCAAGAGACCCAGTACTTC; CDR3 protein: CASSNRQETQYF
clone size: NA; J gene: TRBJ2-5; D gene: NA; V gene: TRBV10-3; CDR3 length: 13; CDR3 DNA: TGTGCCATCAGTGAGAGAAATGAGGAGACCCAGTACTTC; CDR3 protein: CAISERNEETQYF
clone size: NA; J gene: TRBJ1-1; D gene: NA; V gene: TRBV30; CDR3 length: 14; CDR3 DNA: TGTGCCTGGAGTCCACCGCCGGGATGGGGTGAAGCTTTCTTT; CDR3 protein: CAWSPPPGWGEAFF
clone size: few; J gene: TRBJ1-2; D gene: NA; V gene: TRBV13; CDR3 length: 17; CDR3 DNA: TGTGCCAGCAGCTTAGGCCTTTTTGGCCATCTTAACTATGGCTACACCTTC; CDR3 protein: CASSLGLFGHLNYGYTF
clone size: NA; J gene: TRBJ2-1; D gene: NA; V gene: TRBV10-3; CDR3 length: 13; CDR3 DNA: TGTGCCATTGCACTAGCAGTCTACAATGAGCAGTTCTTC; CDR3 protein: CAIALAVYNEQFF
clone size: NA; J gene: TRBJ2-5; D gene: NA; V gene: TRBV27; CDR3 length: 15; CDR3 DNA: TGTGCCAGCAGTTTGGAGCCAGGGATTAGTAGGGTGCAGTACTTC; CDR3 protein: CASSLEPGISRVQYF
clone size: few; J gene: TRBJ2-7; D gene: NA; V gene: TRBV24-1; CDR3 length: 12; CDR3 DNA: TGTGCCACCAGTGACCACGAATACGAGCAGTACTTC; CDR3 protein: CATSDHEYEQYF
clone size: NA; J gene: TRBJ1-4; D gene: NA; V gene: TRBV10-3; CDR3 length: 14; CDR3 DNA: TGTGCCATCAGTCACGGGACTAAGGGGGAAAAACTGTTTTTT; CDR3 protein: CAISHGTKGEKLFF
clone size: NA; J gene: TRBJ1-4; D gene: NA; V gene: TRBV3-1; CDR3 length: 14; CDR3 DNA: TGTGCCAGCAGCCAAGGGGGAAAGGGTGAAAAACTGTTTTTT; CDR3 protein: CASSQGGKGEKLFF
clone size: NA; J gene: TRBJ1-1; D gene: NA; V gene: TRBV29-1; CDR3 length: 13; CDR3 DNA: TGCAGCGATGTTGGACAGCCGAACACTGAAGCTTTCTTT; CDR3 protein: CSDVGQPNTEAFF
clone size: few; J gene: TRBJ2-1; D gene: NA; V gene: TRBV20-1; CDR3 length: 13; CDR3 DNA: TGCAGTGCTAGTGAGGGGACCACGGGTGAGCAGTTCTTC; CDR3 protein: CSASEGTTGEQFF
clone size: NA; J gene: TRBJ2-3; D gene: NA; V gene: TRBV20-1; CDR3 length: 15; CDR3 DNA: TGCAATGCCCCAAGGCGCGGTTCTAGCACAGATACGCAGTATTTT; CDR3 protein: CNAPRRGSSTDTQYF
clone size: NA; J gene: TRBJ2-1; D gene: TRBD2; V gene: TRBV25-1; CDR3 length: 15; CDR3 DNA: TGTGCCAGCAGTGAATATGGGACTAGCCTGAATGAGCAGTTCTTC; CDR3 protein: CASSEYGTSLNEQFF
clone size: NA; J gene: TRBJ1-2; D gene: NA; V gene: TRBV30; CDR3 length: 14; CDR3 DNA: TGTGCCTGGAGTGTATCCAAGCTGTCATCTGGCTACACCTTC; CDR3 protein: CAWSVSKLSSGYTF
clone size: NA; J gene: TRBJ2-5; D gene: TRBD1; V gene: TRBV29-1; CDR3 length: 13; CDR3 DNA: TGCAGCGTAGGGACAGGGAACGAAGAGACCCAGTACTTC; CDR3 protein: CSVGTGNEETQYF
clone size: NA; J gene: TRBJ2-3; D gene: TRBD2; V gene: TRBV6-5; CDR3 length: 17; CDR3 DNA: TGTGCCAGCAGTTCCCGGGGGGGACTTTCCCTCACAGATACGCAGTATTTT; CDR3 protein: CASSSRGGLSLTDTQYF
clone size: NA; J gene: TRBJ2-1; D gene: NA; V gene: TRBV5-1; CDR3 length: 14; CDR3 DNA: TGCGCCAGCAGCGTGGGGCGAGCGAACTACGAGCAGTTCTTC; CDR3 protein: CASSVGRANYEQFF
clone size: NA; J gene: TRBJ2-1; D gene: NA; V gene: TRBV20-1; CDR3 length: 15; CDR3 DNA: TGCAGTGCTAGAGATCGCGGGACCCGCACCAATAAGCAGTTCTTC; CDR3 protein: CSARDRGTRTNKQFF
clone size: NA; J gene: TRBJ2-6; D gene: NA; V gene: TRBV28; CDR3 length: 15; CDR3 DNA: TGTGCCAGTCTGCAGCCAAGCTCTGGGGCCAACGTCCTGACTTTC; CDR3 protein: CASLQPSSGANVLTF
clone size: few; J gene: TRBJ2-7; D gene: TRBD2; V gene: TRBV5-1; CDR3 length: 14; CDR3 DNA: TGCGCCAGCAGCACCGGGACTAGCGGACTCGAGCAGTACTTC; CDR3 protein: CASSTGTSGLEQYF
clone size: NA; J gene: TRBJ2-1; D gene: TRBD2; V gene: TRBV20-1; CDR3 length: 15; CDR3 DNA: TGCAGTGCCCCCCCCCTAGCGGGAGGGCGCAATGAGCAGTTCTTC; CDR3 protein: CSAPPLAGGRNEQFF
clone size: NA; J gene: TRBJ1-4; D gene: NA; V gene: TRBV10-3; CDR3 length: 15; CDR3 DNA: TGTGCCATCAGTGAGTCCGCAGGTCTTAATGAAAAACTGTTTTTT; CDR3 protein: CAISESAGLNEKLFF
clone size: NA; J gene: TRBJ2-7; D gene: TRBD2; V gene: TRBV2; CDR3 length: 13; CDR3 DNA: TGTGCCAGCACGGGACTAGCGATCTACGAGCAGTACTTC; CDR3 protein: CASTGLAIYEQYF
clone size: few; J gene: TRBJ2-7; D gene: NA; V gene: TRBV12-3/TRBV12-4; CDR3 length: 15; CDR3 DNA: TGTGCCAGCAGTTTAGGGGGAGGGGGCAGGTACGAGCAGTACTTC; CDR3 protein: CASSLGGGGRYEQYF
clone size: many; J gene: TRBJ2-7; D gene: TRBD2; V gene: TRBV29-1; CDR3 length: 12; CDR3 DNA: TGCAGCGCACTAGCGGGAGGGCGCGAGCAGTACTTC; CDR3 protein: CSALAGGREQYF